The rows below give T cell receptor beta chains drawn from one sample of a study of T cells after yellow fever vaccination. TCRdb itself ran the 5' RACE reads through MiXCR, one entry per CDR3 protein. The data contain over 200,000 distinct CDR3 sequences, over 6.5% of them seen just once; the ten biggest clones take up 1% to 1.2%. The material sequenced was CD4+ T cells sorted from PBMCs, taken on the day of the yellow fever booster vaccination. All receptors derive from a man aged 25-40 years who received the YFV17D yellow fever vaccine. CDR3s leave out the opening cysteine and the closing phenylalanine or tryptophan. The order of the fields is clone size, J gene, V gene, CDR3 protein. Where a row states a size, it is once, few, many or the class of an expanded clone; other rows omit it.

few,TRBJ2-1,TRBV4-2,ASSQGEVNNEQF
.,TRBJ2-6,TRBV24-1,ATSDFSHSGANVLT
few,TRBJ2-1,TRBV19,ASKEGLAHEQF
few,TRBJ2-2,TRBV6-5,ASSYSGQGTNTGELF
.,TRBJ2-3,TRBV12-3/TRBV12-4,ANSLGFTDTQY
.,TRBJ2-5,TRBV7-2,ASSTSALAGETQY
few,TRBJ2-3,TRBV7-2,ASSLEGPAQY
few,TRBJ1-5,TRBV6-2/TRBV6-3,ASRSRDRAYQPQH
many,TRBJ2-7,TRBV7-9,ASSLTGQGLV
few,TRBJ2-3,TRBV29-1,SVGTGDAGDTQY
few,TRBJ2-5,TRBV7-2,ASSPGDRLKETQY
many,TRBJ2-2,TRBV7-3,ASSLERGGTGELF
many,TRBJ2-3,TRBV23-1,ASPTLAGGTDTQY
many,TRBJ2-5,TRBV15,ATSRAGGPETQY
few,TRBJ2-7,TRBV6-2/TRBV6-3,ASSPLRGLSYEQY
.,TRBJ2-1,TRBV15,ATSRDGALVNEQF
few,TRBJ2-7,TRBV12-5,ASGLVSGTSYEQY
few,TRBJ1-2,TRBV12-3/TRBV12-4,ASSFAGQGGGYT
many,TRBJ1-4,TRBV29-1,SARSTGGKLF
.,TRBJ1-6,TRBV6-2/TRBV6-3,ASSFSGGRGNSPLH
many,TRBJ2-1,TRBV7-2,ASSLKRSGSSYNEQF
few,TRBJ2-7,TRBV6-1,ASRESGSYEQY
many,TRBJ2-6,TRBV6-2/TRBV6-3,ASTRRGGYAGANVLT
.,TRBJ2-4,TRBV2,ASSETPGLAKNIQY
.,TRBJ2-3,TRBV2,ASRRSFSTNTDTQY
.,TRBJ1-1,TRBV29-1,SVEGQGGLVGTEAF
few,TRBJ2-5,TRBV15,ATSRDRQAGGWRETQY
many,TRBJ1-1,TRBV11-3,ASSLEGAGTEAF
many,TRBJ2-1,TRBV6-2/TRBV6-3,ASSRDSSEQF
few,TRBJ2-3,TRBV14,ASSHLGQGADTQY
many,TRBJ2-7,TRBV5-6,ASSLGPPTGELGQY
many,TRBJ2-1,TRBV12-3/TRBV12-4,ASSSPSGSFTHEQF
many,TRBJ1-6,TRBV7-2,ASSPGQGLASPLH
.,TRBJ2-1,TRBV14,ASSQVPSAGPYIEQF
many,TRBJ2-1,TRBV30,AWSGAHAAVSGGHNEQF
.,TRBJ2-5,TRBV7-6,ASSLPGQGGYETQY
many,TRBJ1-6,TRBV4-2,ASSLTGTDNSPLH
many,TRBJ2-1,TRBV3-1,ASSQEAAGSNEQF
.,TRBJ2-7,TRBV6-5,ASSSRGRGSYEQY
few,TRBJ1-1,TRBV5-1,ASSWEGTVNTEAF
.,TRBJ1-4,TRBV7-2,ASTPGRGNEKLF
many,TRBJ2-1,TRBV5-1,ASSPLGQNNNEQF
.,TRBJ2-7,TRBV5-6,ASSSAGAPYEQY
few,TRBJ2-1,TRBV7-2,ASSLGGPGGRNEQF
few,TRBJ2-6,TRBV7-2,ASRPGGLPGANVLT
.,TRBJ2-1,TRBV6-2/TRBV6-3,ASRGGLAGYNEQF
.,TRBJ2-1,TRBV6-2/TRBV6-3,ASSHLQNNEQF
.,TRBJ2-1,TRBV7-9,ASSLLIPAGKT